This T cell receptor (beta chain) stems from a study of T cell responses to AZD1222 COVID-19 vaccine. About the study: Second-dose groups at about 4 or about 12 weeks were pooled. Broader study findings: Females made up more of the donors, who were largely white British, and clonal diversity may have come out too low. Every sample of the repertoires postdated the peak T cell response.

Trimming pared 1 base from V and 1 base from J, leaving 19 bases between. This CDR3 spans 19 amino acids. Germline CDR1 reads SGHTA; CDR2 reads FQGNSA. For this clone: Its antigen remains unidentified.

TCRdb's table, derived via immunoSEQ multiplex PCR, lists solely in-frame clones and lacks some. The table lists some 97,000 clones, 88% of them singletons. V is TRBV7-2 and J is TRBJ1-4; D is perhaps TRBD1 (5 bases). The sequence came from an adult in good health. The sample here was peripheral blood, taken on day 0 of AZD1222 vaccination. CDR3 in amino acids: CASSLEVGQGEVTNEKLFF. For the CDR3, the DNA is TGTGCCAGCAGCTTAGAGGTTGGGCAGGGTGAAGTAACTAATGAAAAACTGTTTTTT.